Below, 20 T cell receptor beta chains from the same sample are listed, as sequenced in a study of shared clonotypes between healthy human individuals. Sequencing used immunoSEQ multiplex PCR; TCRdb keeps in-frame clones, though not all of them. The sample has over a million clones; 95% to 99% are singletons. Material for sequencing was naive CD4+ T cells sorted from blood. Subset reported: CD45RA+ positively selected. These receptors all stem from a young man in good health.

Notes on this clone: Sequence at one end of the junction differs from germline and may be a read error. The chain combines TRBV10-2 with TRBJ2-7; maybe TRBD1 (5 bases). The germline CDR1 and CDR2 sequences are WSHSY and SAAADI. CDR3 length: 11 residues. The CDR3 region has the DNA TGCGCCAGCAGTGGCGACAAGGGGCCCCACTTC. It translates to CASSGDKGPHF.

The chain joins TRBV5-1 to TRBJ1-3; 12 nucleotides match TRBD1. From germline, CDR1 is SGHRS and CDR2 YFSETQ. The CDR3 is made up of 16 amino acids. The V segment lost 1 base and the J segment 10 bases; nucleotides outside the gene matches: 9. This chain's CDR3 is CASSLRGQGAVGTIYF. In DNA, the CDR3 is TGCGCCAGCAGCTTGAGGGGACAGGGGGCCGTTGGGACCATATATTTT.

The chain joins TRBV28 to TRBJ1-4; 7 bases fit TRBD1. V lost 6 bases and J lost 0; bases outside the gene matches: 13. The germline gives CDR1 MDHEN, CDR2 SYDVKM. The CDR3 spans 18 residues. CDR3: CASSVPRGQLATNEKLFF. DNA for the CDR3: TGTGCCAGCAGCGTTCCTAGGGGACAGCTTGCAACTAATGAAAAACTGTTTTTT.

This clone was counted a single time. The V call is TRBV6-5, the J call TRBJ2-7; 9 bases map to TRBD1. V was clipped by 6 bases and J by 5 bases; unmatched bases: 5. This CDR3 spans 13 amino acids. Germline assignment: CDR1 MNHEY and CDR2 SVGAGI. The CDR3 here is CASRTGTGNEQYF. CDR3 sequence (DNA): TGTGCCAGCAGAACCGGGACAGGGAACGAGCAGTACTTC.

This chain joins TRBV6-5 and TRBJ1-5, with D possibly matching TRBD1 (5 bases). V lost 4 bases, J lost 7 bases, and 11 bases lay in between. The CDR3 loop spans 13 amino acids. Germline values: CDR1 MNHEY, CDR2 SVGAGI. This CDR3 is CASSSERGQPQHF. In DNA form, the CDR3 reads TGTGCCAGCAGTTCAGAACGGGGCCAGCCCCAGCATTTT.

This clone was observed a handful of times. Other nucleotide sequences in the sample specify the same CDR3. This sequence joins TRBV5-1 and TRBJ2-5; 8 bases align to TRBD1. V lost 4 bases and J lost 2; bases outside the gene matches: 4. The CDR3 extends over 14 amino acids. Germline loops: CDR1 SGHRS, CDR2 YFSETQ. CDR3: CASSPGTGQETQYF. CDR3 in DNA: TGCGCCAGCAGCCCCGGGACAGGACAAGAGACCCAGTACTTC.

The chain joins TRBV7-2 to TRBJ2-7; TRBD1 is a possible D gene (5 bases). CDR1 and CDR2 from the germline V gene are SGHTA and FQGNSA. The CDR3 length is 14 residues. The V gene lost 5 bases and the J gene lost 3 bases, with 14 bases spanning the gap. CDR3: CASSDRRGGYEQYF. The DNA of the CDR3 is TGTGCCAGCAGCGACCGTAGGGGTGGCTACGAGCAGTACTTC.

For this clone: Other DNA sequences from this sample encode an identical CDR3 as well. V and J are TRBV7-9 and TRBJ2-3; D possibly uses TRBD1 or TRBD2 (5 bases each). The CDR3 covers 13 residues. The germline V gene encodes CDR1 SEHNR and CDR2 FQNEAQ (reference sequence). The V end was cut by 3 bases, the J end by 3 bases, with 7 bases between. CDR3: CASSFGGTDTQYF. The CDR3 bases are TGTGCCAGCAGCTTTGGGGGAACAGATACGCAGTATTTT.

The chain employs TRBV5-1 and TRBJ2-3; TRBD2 matches at 10 bases. Unmatched junction bases numbered 7, after V lost 0 bases and J lost 6 bases. Germline V gives CDR1 SGHRS, CDR2 YFSETQ. The CDR3 extends over 16 amino acids. For the CDR3, the DNA is TGCGCCAGCAGCTTGGCCCCTAGCGGGAGTGGTGATACGCAGTATTTT. It specifies CASSLAPSGSGDTQYF.

In its sample, this clone was seen once. The genes are TRBV19 and TRBJ1-5; D is unclear. The CDR3 totals 14 residues. CDR1 is LNHDA and CDR2 is SQIVND in the germline V gene (reference sequence). Trimming removed 4 bases at V and 5 bases at J, with 12 bases between. Here the CDR3 reads CASSRGMTDQPQHF. DNA of the CDR3: TGTGCCAGTAGTAGAGGGATGACTGATCAGCCCCAGCATTTT.

A remark on this clone: Different DNA sequences within this sample yield the same CDR3. This sequence joins TRBV5-1 and TRBJ2-3, with unresolved D. The V end was cut by 5 bases, the J end by 3 bases, with 4 bases between. Germline CDR1 is SGHRS and CDR2 is YFSETQ. This CDR3 is 11 amino acids long. The CDR3 region has the DNA TGCGCCAGCAGTATAACAGATACGCAGTATTTT. Its protein product is CASSITDTQYF. Full variable domain (missing parts from reference TRBV5-1 and TRBJ2-3): KAGVTQTPRYLIKTRGQQVTLSCSPISGHRSVSWYQQTPGQGLQFLFEYFSETQRNKGNFPGRFSGRQFSNSRSEMNVSTLELGDSALYLCASSITDTQYFGPGTRLTVL.

The gene calls are TRBV29-1 and TRBJ2-3; the D is unclear. The CDR3 covers 12 residues. V lost 7 bases to trimming and J lost 6 bases, with 14 bases between them. CDR1 and CDR2 (germline): SQVTM, ANQGSEA. DNA for the CDR3: TGCAGCGCCAACCACGGAGCGGATACGCAGTATTTT. It translates to CSANHGADTQYF.

The chain combines TRBV10-3 with TRBJ2-7; D is perhaps TRBD1 (6 bases). The germline V and J ends were trimmed by 3 bases and 0 bases, with 12 bases remaining between them. Per germline, CDR1 ENHRY and CDR2 SYGVKD. This CDR3 comprises 15 residues. CDR3 sequence (DNA): TGTGCCATCAGTGACTGGACAGTAGGCTCCTACGAGCAGTACTTC. This codes for CAISDWTVGSYEQYF.

This sequence joins TRBV18 and TRBJ2-1; tentative D call: TRBD1 (5 bases). The CDR3 contains 11 residues. Germline V gives CDR1 KGHSH, CDR2 LQKENI. V shed 6 bases and J shed 14 bases, with 14 bases lying between them. The CDR3 region has the DNA TGTGCCAGCTCTACCAGGGTAATGAAGTTCTTC. It codes for CASSTRVMKFF.

V is TRBV27 and J is TRBJ2-7; 14 bases align to TRBD2. Germline lookup yields CDR1 MNHEY and CDR2 SMNVEV (reference sequence). The length of the CDR3 is 16 residues. Trimming at V came to 0 bases and at J to 7 bases, leaving 5 bases not matched to a gene. CDR3 region: CASSLSGLAGGLEQYF. CDR3 nucleotide sequence: TGTGCCAGCAGTTTATCCGGACTAGCGGGAGGTTTAGAGCAGTACTTC.

V is TRBV18 and J is TRBJ1-5, with D perhaps matching TRBD1 (6 bases). Germline loops: CDR1 KGHSH, CDR2 LQKENI. This CDR3 contains 17 residues. The V and J ends lost 0 bases and 0 bases respectively, with 12 bases between them. CDR3 bases: TGTGCCAGCTCACCACCGGGACACCTTTATAGCAATCAGCCCCAGCATTTT. Amino acid sequence: CASSPPGHLYSNQPQHF.

The chain combines TRBV18 with TRBJ2-7; a possible D gene is TRBD2 (6 bases). V lost 3 bases and J 1 base, leaving 19 bases between the germline ends. The germline V gene encodes CDR1 KGHSH and CDR2 LQKENI. This CDR3 comprises 17 residues. The CDR3 reads CASSPLARVHGSYEQYF. The CDR3 DNA reads TGTGCCAGCTCACCCCTAGCGAGGGTCCACGGATCCTACGAGCAGTACTTC. Looking up the rest from reference TRBV18 and TRBJ2-7 gives the full variable domain: NAGVMQNPRHLVRRRGQEARLRCSPMKGHSHVYWYRQLPEEGLKFMVYLQKENIIDESGMPKERFSAEFPKEGPSILRIQQVVRGDSAAYFCASSPLARVHGSYEQYFGPGTRLTVT.

The chain employs TRBV18 and TRBJ2-2; D assignment may be TRBD1 or TRBD2 (5 bases each). Per the germline V gene, CDR1 is KGHSH and CDR2 is LQKENI. The CDR3 runs 16 residues. With 1 base removed from V and 5 bases from J, the gap between germline ends came to 14 bases. The CDR3 nucleotides are TGTGCCAGCTCACCACTGGGGACCCCTGGGACCGGGGAGCTGTTTTTT. Its protein product is CASSPLGTPGTGELFF.

This chain joins TRBV6-4 and TRBJ2-1; 13 bases agree with TRBD2. Germline lookup yields CDR1 MRHNA and CDR2 SNTAGT. The CDR3 length is 16 residues. J was trimmed by 9 bases and V by 2 bases; bases with no gene match: 7. The CDR3 here is CASSDEGTSGIGEQFF. DNA for the CDR3: TGTGCCAGCAGTGACGAAGGGACTAGCGGGATAGGTGAGCAGTTCTTC.

This chain joins TRBV28 and TRBJ2-4, with 11 bases identical to TRBD1. The CDR3 has 17 residues. V dropped 1 base and J dropped 1; count of bases not matched to a gene: 3. Germline V gives CDR1 MDHEN, CDR2 SYDVKM. The CDR3 spells CASSLLGQGAAKNIQYF. CDR3 DNA: TGTGCCAGCAGTTTATTAGGACAGGGGGCTGCCAAAAACATTCAGTACTTC.